A selection of T cell receptor beta chains follows, all from one sample in a study of blood T cell repertoires in COVID-19. Data came from immunoSEQ multiplex PCR; TCRdb stores just in-frame clones and leaves some out. The sample includes over 400,000 clones, roughly 89% seen only once; the top ten take 1.4% to 1.5%. Sequencing was carried out using peripheral blood. The source of these receptors is a woman between 25 and 40 years old with active or convalescent COVID-19. Both conserved end residues are part of each CDR3. D genes are given only for firm matches. Clone size is shown for a subset of rows, as once, few, many or a class of expanded clone.

size: few; length: 14; J: TRBJ2-1; V: TRBV20-1; D: -; DNA: TGCAGTGCTAGTTGGGGGGGGCCTGGCAATGAGCAGTTCTTC; CDR3: CSASWGGPGNEQFF
size: -; length: 13; J: TRBJ2-2; V: TRBV6-5; D: -; DNA: TGTGCCAGCAAAAACAGTGCTACCGGGGAGCTGTTTTTT; CDR3: CASKNSATGELFF
size: -; length: 15; J: TRBJ2-2; V: TRBV5-4; D: -; DNA: TGTGCCAGCAGCTTGGCTGGGCTGCACACCGGGGAGCTGTTTTTT; CDR3: CASSLAGLHTGELFF
size: -; length: 13; J: TRBJ1-2; V: TRBV5-1; D: TRBD1; DNA: TGCGCCAGCAGTCAGACAGGGTCTTATGGCTACACCTTC; CDR3: CASSQTGSYGYTF
size: -; length: 14; J: TRBJ2-3; V: TRBV25-1; D: -; DNA: TGTGCCAGCAGTGCCATGCGGGATACAGATACGCAGTATTTT; CDR3: CASSAMRDTDTQYF
size: -; length: 13; J: TRBJ2-3; V: TRBV5-4; D: TRBD2; DNA: TGTGCCAGCAGCCAGCGGGGGAAAGATACGCAGTATTTT; CDR3: CASSQRGKDTQYF
size: -; length: 13; J: TRBJ1-2; V: TRBV5-1; D: TRBD1; DNA: TGCGCCAGCAGCCAAGGACAGGAAAGCCCGTACACCTTC; CDR3: CASSQGQESPYTF
size: few; length: 15; J: TRBJ1-2; V: TRBV4-2; D: TRBD1; DNA: TGTGCCAGCAGCCAGGATGGACAGGGCCCCTATGGCTACACCTTC; CDR3: CASSQDGQGPYGYTF
size: -; length: 12; J: TRBJ1-1; V: TRBV6-5; D: TRBD1; DNA: TGTGCCAGCGGGCGACAGGGGGTCAAAGCTTTCTTT; CDR3: CASGRQGVKAFF
size: -; length: 14; J: TRBJ1-1; V: TRBV2; D: -; DNA: TGTGCCAGCAGTGAAGCGCTTGGGGGGACTGAAGCTTTCTTT; CDR3: CASSEALGGTEAFF
size: -; length: 15; J: TRBJ2-7; V: TRBV9; D: TRBD2; DNA: TGTGCCAGCAGCCCCGGGAGCGGGGGTCCCTACGAGCAGTACTTC; CDR3: CASSPGSGGPYEQYF
size: -; length: 15; J: TRBJ2-3; V: TRBV6-5; D: -; DNA: TGTGCCAGCAGTTACTCGGACAGAAGCCCAGATACGCAGTATTTT; CDR3: CASSYSDRSPDTQYF
size: -; length: 16; J: TRBJ2-7; V: TRBV7-8; D: TRBD2; DNA: TGTGCCAGCAGCCCGAGAAGCCGGACTAGCGGCTACGAGCAGTACTTC; CDR3: CASSPRSRTSGYEQYF
size: -; length: 16; J: TRBJ2-3; V: TRBV7-8; D: TRBD2; DNA: TGTGCCAGCAGCTCCAAGATTAGCGGGAGCACAGATACGCAGTATTTT; CDR3: CASSSKISGSTDTQYF
size: few; length: 10; J: TRBJ2-5; V: TRBV29-1; D: -; DNA: TGCAGCTCTAACCAAGAGACCCAGTACTTC; CDR3: CSSNQETQYF
size: -; length: 15; J: TRBJ2-1; V: TRBV27; D: TRBD2; DNA: TGTGCCAGCAGTCCCGGGACTAACTCCTACAATGAGCAGTTCTTC; CDR3: CASSPGTNSYNEQFF
size: -; length: 16; J: TRBJ2-3; V: TRBV5-1; D: TRBD2; DNA: TGCGCCAGCAGCTTACAACTAGCGGGAGTATCAGATACGCAGTATTTT; CDR3: CASSLQLAGVSDTQYF
size: -; length: 16; J: TRBJ2-5; V: TRBV5-1; D: TRBD2; DNA: TGCGCCAGCAGCTTGGTACTAGCGGGGGGCCAAGAGACCCAGTACTTC; CDR3: CASSLVLAGGQETQYF
size: -; length: 15; J: TRBJ1-1; V: TRBV11-2; D: TRBD1; DNA: TGTGCCAGCAGCTGGACAGGGGCCCTGAACACTGAAGCTTTCTTT; CDR3: CASSWTGALNTEAFF
size: many; length: 13; J: TRBJ2-7; V: TRBV19; D: -; DNA: TGTGCCAGTAGTCTAATACCCACCTACGAGCAGTACTTC; CDR3: CASSLIPTYEQYF
size: once; length: 13; J: TRBJ2-3; V: TRBV10-2; D: TRBD1; DNA: TGCGCCAGCGGGACAGGGGGCACAGATACGCAGTATTTT; CDR3: CASGTGGTDTQYF
size: -; length: 16; J: TRBJ2-2; V: TRBV6-1; D: TRBD2; DNA: TGTGCCAGCAGTGCATCACTAGCGGGGGTTGTCGGGGAGCTGTTTTTT; CDR3: CASSASLAGVVGELFF
size: -; length: 13; J: TRBJ1-1; V: TRBV10-3; D: -; DNA: TGTGCCAGCATGGGACAACCGAACACTGAAGCTTTCTTT; CDR3: CASMGQPNTEAFF
size: -; length: 14; J: TRBJ1-1; V: TRBV7-9; D: TRBD1; DNA: TGTGCCAGCAGCTTTTTTCAGGGGGGCACTGAAGCTTTCTTT; CDR3: CASSFFQGGTEAFF
size: -; length: 15; J: TRBJ2-1; V: TRBV5-1; D: -; DNA: TGCGCCAGCAGCGCCTTGGATTTCAAGGGGAATGAGCAGTTCTTC; CDR3: CASSALDFKGNEQFF
size: -; length: 14; J: TRBJ2-7; V: TRBV14; D: -; DNA: TGTGCCAGCAGCCCGTTGGGGAGTATCTACGAGCAGTACTTC; CDR3: CASSPLGSIYEQYF
size: -; length: 15; J: TRBJ1-5; V: TRBV19; D: -; DNA: TGTGCCAGTAGTATAGAGGGGGCAAACAGCCAGCCCCAGCATTTT; CDR3: CASSIEGANSQPQHF
size: -; length: 15; J: TRBJ1-1; V: TRBV5-1; D: -; DNA: TGCGCCAGCAGCCTTCAACAGGGACTAAACACTGAAGCTTTCTTT; CDR3: CASSLQQGLNTEAFF
size: -; length: 15; J: TRBJ2-3; V: TRBV6-5; D: -; DNA: TGTGCCAGCAGCTCCCCCGGACAGAGCACAGATACGCAGTATTTT; CDR3: CASSSPGQSTDTQYF
size: -; length: 17; J: TRBJ1-5; V: TRBV19; D: TRBD1; DNA: TGTGCCAGTAGTATAGATCTTTCAGGGACAGGCCACCAGCCCCAGCATTTT; CDR3: CASSIDLSGTGHQPQHF
size: -; length: 13; J: TRBJ1-2; V: TRBV2; D: -; DNA: TGTGCCAGCAGTGAATACACGCTCTATGGCTACACCTTC; CDR3: CASSEYTLYGYTF
size: once; length: 19; J: TRBJ2-3; V: TRBV28; D: TRBD2; DNA: TGTGCCAGCAGTTACCCGGGACTAGCGGGGGGGCTTAGAACAGATACGCAGTATTTT; CDR3: CASSYPGLAGGLRTDTQYF
size: few; length: 13; J: TRBJ1-2; V: TRBV5-1; D: -; DNA: TGCGCCAGCAGCTTGGAGGGGGACTATGGCTACACCTTC; CDR3: CASSLEGDYGYTF
size: -; length: 14; J: TRBJ1-2; V: TRBV6-5; D: -; DNA: TGTGCCAGCAGTTACTCAGGGACACCAAGGGGCTACACCTTC; CDR3: CASSYSGTPRGYTF
size: -; length: 17; J: TRBJ1-2; V: TRBV5-1; D: TRBD1; DNA: TGCGCCAGCAGCCTACGACCCCCCGGACAGGGAGACTATGGCTACACCTTC; CDR3: CASSLRPPGQGDYGYTF
size: -; length: 13; J: TRBJ1-1; V: TRBV11-2; D: TRBD1; DNA: TGTGCCAGCAGCAAGACAGGGGCCGGGGAAGCTTTCTTT; CDR3: CASSKTGAGEAFF
size: -; length: 13; J: TRBJ2-7; V: TRBV5-1; D: -; DNA: TGCGCCAGCAGCGGGGGGGCAATCTACGAGCAGTACTTC; CDR3: CASSGGAIYEQYF
size: -; length: 14; J: TRBJ2-7; V: TRBV11-2; D: -; DNA: TGTGCCAGCAGCGTGCCGGGAATTTCCTACGAGCAGTACTTC; CDR3: CASSVPGISYEQYF
size: -; length: 13; J: TRBJ2-7; V: TRBV7-7; D: -; DNA: TGTGCCAGCAGCTTGGCGGGGCGGGACGAGCAGTACTTC; CDR3: CASSLAGRDEQYF
size: once; length: 15; J: TRBJ1-1; V: TRBV6-9; D: TRBD1; DNA: TGTGCCAGCAGTTATTTTGAGGGGGCGCACACTGAAGCTTTCTTT; CDR3: CASSYFEGAHTEAFF
size: -; length: 15; J: TRBJ2-1; V: TRBV15; D: TRBD2; DNA: TGTGCCACCAGCAGACGGCTAGCGGGAGTTAATGAGCAGTTCTTC; CDR3: CATSRRLAGVNEQFF
size: -; length: 13; J: TRBJ1-2; V: TRBV3-1/TRBV3-2; D: -; DNA: TGTGCCAGCAGCACCCGGGAGAACTATGGCTACACCTTC; CDR3: CASSTRENYGYTF
size: -; length: 14; J: TRBJ2-6; V: TRBV15; D: -; DNA: TGTGCCACCTCGAGGCCACCCGGGGCCAACGTCCTGACTTTC; CDR3: CATSRPPGANVLTF
size: -; length: 14; J: TRBJ1-2; V: TRBV28; D: -; DNA: TGTGCCAGCAGTTTGGTAGGCGGGGCAGGTGGCTACACCTTC; CDR3: CASSLVGGAGGYTF
size: -; length: 14; J: TRBJ1-1; V: TRBV6-4; D: -; DNA: TGTGCCAGCAGTGACTCAGGGGAAAGCACTGAAGCTTTCTTT; CDR3: CASSDSGESTEAFF
size: once; length: 16; J: TRBJ2-3; V: TRBV9; D: TRBD2; DNA: TGTGCCAGCAGCCCCAGGGTAGCGGGGGGGCAAGATACGCAGTATTTT; CDR3: CASSPRVAGGQDTQYF
size: few; length: 13; J: TRBJ1-1; V: TRBV6-1; D: TRBD1; DNA: TGTGCCAGCAGTGAGCACAGGGGGACTGAAGCTTTCTTT; CDR3: CASSEHRGTEAFF
size: -; length: 14; J: TRBJ1-1; V: TRBV5-1; D: -; DNA: TGCGCCAGCAGCTTAGATGGGAGGAACACTGAAGCTTTCTTT; CDR3: CASSLDGRNTEAFF
size: -; length: 15; J: TRBJ1-2; V: TRBV4-1; D: -; DNA: TGCGCCAGCAGCCAGATGACAGGCAAGGACCGTGGCTACACCTTC; CDR3: CASSQMTGKDRGYTF
size: -; length: 16; J: TRBJ1-4; V: TRBV6-5; D: TRBD1; DNA: TGTGCCAGCAGTTATGAGTGGGACAGGGGAGGAGAAAAACTGTTTTTT; CDR3: CASSYEWDRGGEKLFF
size: -; length: 15; J: TRBJ1-3; V: TRBV4-1; D: -; DNA: TGCGCCAGCAGCCAAGTAGTCCGCTCTGGAAACACCATATATTTT; CDR3: CASSQVVRSGNTIYF
size: -; length: 13; J: TRBJ1-2; V: TRBV6-5; D: TRBD1; DNA: TGTGCCACCAGCGGGACAGATTATCGGAGCTACACCTTC; CDR3: CATSGTDYRSYTF
size: -; length: 15; J: TRBJ2-7; V: TRBV7-9; D: -; DNA: TGTGCCAGCAGCTTAGAGGGGACAACCGGCTACGAGCAGTACTTC; CDR3: CASSLEGTTGYEQYF
size: -; length: 15; J: TRBJ1-1; V: TRBV2; D: -; DNA: TGTGCCAGCGCAGGGGCCCTTTCGTGGGACACTGAAGCTTTCTTT; CDR3: CASAGALSWDTEAFF
size: -; length: 16; J: TRBJ2-3; V: TRBV5-1; D: -; DNA: TGCGCCAGCAGCGTGGGAGACACCTTTTGGACAGATACGCAGTATTTT; CDR3: CASSVGDTFWTDTQYF
size: -; length: 14; J: TRBJ2-7; V: TRBV20-1; D: TRBD1; DNA: TGCAGTGCTAGTATCGGGACAGGGGCCTACGAGCAGTACTTC; CDR3: CSASIGTGAYEQYF
size: -; length: 11; J: TRBJ1-2; V: TRBV10-1; D: TRBD1; DNA: TGCGCCAGCAGAGGGACAGGCGGCTACACCTTC; CDR3: CASRGTGGYTF
size: -; length: 14; J: TRBJ2-1; V: TRBV5-1; D: TRBD1; DNA: TGCGCCAGCAGCATACAGGGGGAGGTCAATGAGCAGTTCTTC; CDR3: CASSIQGEVNEQFF
size: few; length: 14; J: TRBJ2-2; V: TRBV24-1; D: TRBD1; DNA: TGTGCCACCAGTGACGACAGGGACATCGGGGAGCTGTTTTTT; CDR3: CATSDDRDIGELFF